This T cell receptor (beta chain) was sequenced for a study of radiation and T cells in renal cell carcinoma. Findings of the study overall: From baseline, blood top tumor clonotypes peaked at 2 weeks post-radiation.

With respect to this clone: The antigen remains unidentified.

The time point was: baseline pretreatment blood. Treatment denoted: 15 Gy SBRT to primary tumor, nephrectomy 4 weeks later. Radiation-treated patients gave blood at baseline, week 2 and week 4. Clear cell pathology was present in this patient's renal cell carcinoma. The protocol was immunoSEQ multiplex PCR, while the TCRdb copy is restricted to in-frame clones and leaves out a portion. Of about 150,000 clones listed, about 87% are singletons. V was cut by 5 bases and J by 5 bases, with 13 bases left in between. Germline values: CDR1 MDHEN, CDR2 SYDVKM. This CDR3 is 15 amino acids long. The chain employs TRBV28 and TRBJ1-6; a possible D gene is TRBD1 (6 bases). The sample here was blood, taken from a patient whose treatment included radiotherapy and nephrectomy. The sequence was obtained from a woman aged 70-85 years with renal cell carcinoma. CDR3 protein: CASSIRTANNSPLHF. CDR3 DNA: TGTGCCAGCAGTATTCGGACAGCAAATAATTCACCCCTCCACTTT.